This is a list of T cell receptor beta chains from one sample in a study of blood T cell repertoires in COVID-19. Clones were sequenced by immunoSEQ multiplex PCR, and TCRdb holds only the in-frame ones, with some missing. The sample holds about 140,000 clones, roughly four fifths seen once. The source material was PBMCs or T cells enriched from blood (not recorded which). All receptors come from a woman younger than 35 who had been exposed to COVID-19. The CDR3 runs from the conserved cysteine through the conserved F or W. The order of the fields is D gene, clone size, V gene, CDR3 length, CDR3 protein. A D gene is named only where the DNA matches it firmly. Only some rows state a clone size, as once, few, many or a class for expanded clones.

-,-,TRBV27,14,CASSYNGSPGEQYF
-,-,TRBV27,11,CASSFIRGAFF
TRBD1,once,TRBV5-4,16,CASSLGMGQGYYGYTF
-,-,TRBV5-1,13,CASRADIGNEQFF
TRBD1,few,TRBV19,17,CASRPGQYFATNEKLFF
TRBD1,-,TRBV5-1,16,CASSSETGGVWTEAFF
TRBD1,many,TRBV7-2,13,CASTDRGTYEQYF
-,once,TRBV21-1,17,CASSNQTSGTVEETQYF
TRBD2,few,TRBV30,16,CAWRRLAGSPYNEQFF
TRBD1,-,TRBV18,17,CASSPGWQGAPISEQFF